This TCR beta chain was sequenced for a study of regulatory T cells in long-lasting Graves disease. This CDR3 is built from 14 residues. Trimming removed 2 bases at V and 3 bases at J, with 11 bases between. The V gene's germline CDR1 is SGHNT and CDR2 YENEEA. This clonotype has a count of ten or more. TCR beta libraries were built with iRepertoire HTBI primers and Arm-PCR of CDR3 regions. TCRdb fed the multiplex PCR reads into MiXCR, producing one record per CDR3 protein. The sample has approximately 490,000 distinct CDR3 sequences, about a sixth seen once; the top ten hold roughly an eighth. Time point denoted: newly diagnosed GD, antithyroid drugs for less than 3 months. The TCR library was prepared using RNA isolated from PBMCs. These same records also appear under a second study, on T cells in Graves' hyperthyroidism and ophthalmopathy.

The source is a man between 35 and 55 years old with Graves disease. The V gene is TRBV11-3, the J gene TRBJ2-7, with D perhaps TRBD2 (6 bases). Sequencing used peripheral blood mononuclear cells (PBMCs), obtained at new diagnosis, from a patient treated with antithyroid drugs. The CDR3 DNA follows: TGTGCCAGCAGCTTAAGGCAGGGAGGCTACGAGCAGTACTTC. Translating it yields CASSLRQGGYEQYF.